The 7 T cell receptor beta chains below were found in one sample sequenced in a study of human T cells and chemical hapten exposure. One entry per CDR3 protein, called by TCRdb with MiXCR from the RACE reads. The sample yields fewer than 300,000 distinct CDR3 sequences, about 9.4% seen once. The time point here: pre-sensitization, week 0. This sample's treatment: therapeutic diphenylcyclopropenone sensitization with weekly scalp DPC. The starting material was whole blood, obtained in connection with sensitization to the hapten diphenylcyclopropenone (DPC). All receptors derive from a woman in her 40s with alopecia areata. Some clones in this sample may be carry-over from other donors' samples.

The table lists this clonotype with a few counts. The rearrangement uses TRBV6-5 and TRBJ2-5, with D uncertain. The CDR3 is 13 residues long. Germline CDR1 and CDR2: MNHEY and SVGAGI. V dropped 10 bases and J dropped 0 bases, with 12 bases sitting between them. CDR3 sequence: CATLDLNQETQYF. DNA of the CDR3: TGTGCCACCCTTGACCTAAACCAAGAGACCCAGTACTTC.

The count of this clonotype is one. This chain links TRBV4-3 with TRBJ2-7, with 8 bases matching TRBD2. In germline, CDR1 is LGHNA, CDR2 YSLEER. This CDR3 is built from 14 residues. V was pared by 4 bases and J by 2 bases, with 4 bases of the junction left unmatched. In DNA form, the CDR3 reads TGCGCCAGCAGCCTCTCAGCGGGGGCCTACGAGCAGTACTTC. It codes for CASSLSAGAYEQYF.

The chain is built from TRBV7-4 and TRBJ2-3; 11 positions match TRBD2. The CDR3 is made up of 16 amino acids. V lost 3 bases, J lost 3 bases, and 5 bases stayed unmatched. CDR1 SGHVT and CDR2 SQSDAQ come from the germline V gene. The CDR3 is CASSFRLAGCTDTQYF. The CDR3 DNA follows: TGTGCCAGCAGCTTCCGACTAGCGGGATGTACAGATACGCAGTATTTT.

CDR3 nucleotide sequence: TGTGCCAGCAGCTTAGAAGTGGGAGGCAATATTCAGTACTTC. This translates into CASSLEVGGNIQYF. The V call is TRBV7-8, the J call TRBJ2-4; a weak D match, TRBD2 (6 bases). The CDR3 is 14 residues long. Trimming took off 1 base at V and 10 bases at J, with 14 bases between the two ends. Germline-derived CDR1 and CDR2 are SGHVS and FQNEAQ.

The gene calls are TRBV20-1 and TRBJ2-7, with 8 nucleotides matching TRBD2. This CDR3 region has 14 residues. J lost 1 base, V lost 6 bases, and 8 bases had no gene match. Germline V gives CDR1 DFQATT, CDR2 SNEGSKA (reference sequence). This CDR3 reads CSARQLAVSYEQYF. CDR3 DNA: TGCAGTGCGAGACAACTAGCGGTTTCCTACGAGCAGTACTTC.

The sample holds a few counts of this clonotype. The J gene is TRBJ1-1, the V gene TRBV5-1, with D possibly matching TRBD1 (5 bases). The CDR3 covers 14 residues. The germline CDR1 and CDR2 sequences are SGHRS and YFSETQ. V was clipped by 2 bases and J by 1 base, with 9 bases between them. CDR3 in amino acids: CASSLLTENTEAFF. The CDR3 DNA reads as TGCGCCAGCAGCTTACTGACAGAGAACACTGAAGCTTTCTTT.

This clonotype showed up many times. CDR3 region: CASSEGRWKLFF. The CDR3 region has the DNA TGTGCCAGCAGTGAGGGAAGGTGGAAACTGTTTTTT. The V gene is TRBV12-3 or TRBV12-4, the J gene TRBJ1-4; D uncertain. This CDR3 contains 12 residues. V was trimmed by 5 bases and J by 11 bases, leaving 12 bases between them.